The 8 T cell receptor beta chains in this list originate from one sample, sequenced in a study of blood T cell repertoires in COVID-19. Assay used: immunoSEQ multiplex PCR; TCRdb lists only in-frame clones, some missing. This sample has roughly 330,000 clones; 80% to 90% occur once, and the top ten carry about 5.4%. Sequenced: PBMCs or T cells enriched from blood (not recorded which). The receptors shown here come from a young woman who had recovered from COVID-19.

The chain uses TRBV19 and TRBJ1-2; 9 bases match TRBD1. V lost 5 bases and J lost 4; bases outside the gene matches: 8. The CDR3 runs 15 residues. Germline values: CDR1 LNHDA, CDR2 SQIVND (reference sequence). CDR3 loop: CASSEQGAVGYGYTF. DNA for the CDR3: TGTGCCAGTAGTGAACAGGGGGCGGTCGGCTATGGCTACACCTTC.

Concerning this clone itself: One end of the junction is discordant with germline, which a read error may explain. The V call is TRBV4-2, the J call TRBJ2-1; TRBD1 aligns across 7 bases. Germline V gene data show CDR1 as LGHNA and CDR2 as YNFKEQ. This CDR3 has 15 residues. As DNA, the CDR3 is TGTGCCAGCAGCCAACTATTCGACAGGGACAACGAGCAGTTCTTC. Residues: CASSQLFDRDNEQFF.

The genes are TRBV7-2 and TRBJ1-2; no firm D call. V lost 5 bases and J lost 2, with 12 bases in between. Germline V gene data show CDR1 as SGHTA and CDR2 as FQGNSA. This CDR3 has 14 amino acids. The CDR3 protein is CASSPTAENYGYTF. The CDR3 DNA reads TGTGCCAGCAGCCCCACGGCGGAGAACTATGGCTACACCTTC.

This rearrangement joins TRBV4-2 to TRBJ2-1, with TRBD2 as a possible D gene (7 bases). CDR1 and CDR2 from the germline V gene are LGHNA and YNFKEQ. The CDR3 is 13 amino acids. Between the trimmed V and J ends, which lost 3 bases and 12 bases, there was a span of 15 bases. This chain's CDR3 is CASSHPTRGGQFF. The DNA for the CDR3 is TGTGCCAGCAGCCATCCGACGAGGGGGGGGCAGTTCTTC.

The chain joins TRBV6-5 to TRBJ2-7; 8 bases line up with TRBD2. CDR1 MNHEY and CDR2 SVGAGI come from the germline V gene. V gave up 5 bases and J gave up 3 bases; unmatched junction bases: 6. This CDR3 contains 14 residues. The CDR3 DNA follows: TGTGCCAGCAGTCCCATAGCGGGGCTCTACGAGCAGTACTTC. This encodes CASSPIAGLYEQYF.

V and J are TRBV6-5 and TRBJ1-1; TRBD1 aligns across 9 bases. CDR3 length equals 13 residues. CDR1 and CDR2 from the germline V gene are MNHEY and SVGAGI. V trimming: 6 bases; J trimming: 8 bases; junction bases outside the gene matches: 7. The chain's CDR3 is CASSPGQGYEAFF. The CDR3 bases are TGTGCCAGCAGCCCGGGACAGGGATACGAAGCTTTCTTT.

CDR3 protein: CASSSPTIGNTIYF. CDR3 DNA: TGTGCCAGCAGTTCCCCCACAATTGGAAACACCATATATTTT. This chain links TRBV28 with TRBJ1-3; unclear D gene. With 4 bases removed from V and 3 bases from J, the gap between germline ends came to 10 bases. Germline lookup yields CDR1 MDHEN and CDR2 SYDVKM. The length of the CDR3 is 14 residues.

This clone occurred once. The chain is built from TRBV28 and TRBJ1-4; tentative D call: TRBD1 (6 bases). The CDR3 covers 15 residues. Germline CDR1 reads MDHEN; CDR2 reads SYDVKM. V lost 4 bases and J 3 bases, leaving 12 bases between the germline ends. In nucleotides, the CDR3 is TGTGCCAGCAGTTCCACAGGGATGGCTAATGAAAAACTGTTTTTT. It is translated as CASSSTGMANEKLFF.